One sample yielded the 24 T cell receptor beta chains listed below, sequenced in a study of blood T cells in healthy people across ages. With a J-beta primer mix and a sample-barcoded 5' primer, a second PCR ran about 6 to 11 cycles. Each CDR3 protein gets one entry after TCRdb re-called the 5' RACE reads with MiXCR. The data contain 1.5 million or so distinct CDR3 sequences, approximately 38% of them seen just once; the ten biggest clones take up 7% to 9.5%. The sequencing sample was made of blood. The receptor source for this set is a woman under 30 in good health.

This clonotype was counted only a few times. The CDR3 spells CAISVSGREDEQFF. CDR3 nucleotide sequence: TGTGCCATCAGTGTTAGCGGGAGGGAAGATGAGCAGTTCTTC. The chain links TRBV10-3 to TRBJ2-1; 11 positions match TRBD2. After removal of 4 bases from V and 8 bases from J, the junction contained 4 bases not matched to a gene. CDR3 size: 14 residues. Germline V CDR1 and CDR2: ENHRY, SYGVKD.

The chain is built from TRBV6-6 and TRBJ2-2, with D hard to call. The CDR3 contains 13 residues. CDR1 and CDR2 (germline): MNHNY, SVGAGI (reference sequence). The V gene lost 5 bases and the J gene lost 4 bases, with 8 bases spanning the gap. CDR3 protein: CASSLQLTGELFF. The CDR3 DNA follows: TGTGCCAGCAGTCTTCAACTCACCGGGGAGCTGTTTTTT.

The rearrangement uses TRBV20-1 and TRBJ1-1, with TRBD1 matching over 9 bases. V shed 2 bases and J 2 bases; nucleotides not matched to a gene: 6. Germline V gives CDR1 DFQATT, CDR2 SNEGSKA (reference sequence). The CDR3 is made up of 15 amino acids. The CDR3 DNA follows: TGCAGTGCTAGAACCGGGACAGGGCCAAACACTGAAGCTTTCTTT. Its translation: CSARTGTGPNTEAFF.

This clonotype is a singleton in its sample. The chain uses TRBV27 and TRBJ1-2; 12 nucleotides agree with TRBD1. V was clipped by 0 bases and J by 2 bases; unmatched bases: 4. Germline values: CDR1 MNHEY, CDR2 SMNVEV (reference sequence). This CDR3 has 17 amino acids. CDR3 amino acids: CASSLSRGTGGNYGYTF. DNA of the CDR3: TGTGCCAGCAGTTTATCGAGAGGGACAGGGGGCAACTATGGCTACACCTTC.

V usage is TRBV20-1 and J usage is TRBJ1-2, with 7 bases lining up with TRBD1. V was clipped by 5 bases and J by 4 bases; unmatched bases: 1. Germline CDR1 reads DFQATT; CDR2 reads SNEGSKA (reference sequence). There are 11 residues in the CDR3. CDR3 loop: CSAGDSYGYTF. CDR3 bases: TGCAGTGCTGGGGACAGCTATGGCTACACCTTC.

The chain uses TRBV7-6 and TRBJ1-4; no clear D. The CDR3 has 15 residues. Germline V CDR1 and CDR2: SGHVS, FNYEAQ. V was cut by 0 bases and J by 3 bases, with 8 bases left in between. CDR3 coding DNA: TGTGCCAGCAGCTTAGCCGGGCATTCTAATGAAAAACTGTTTTTT. Translated, it gives CASSLAGHSNEKLFF.

This clonotype appeared a few times. The genes are TRBV29-1 and TRBJ1-2; D remains ambiguous. The germline V gene has CDR1 SQVTM and CDR2 ANQGSEA. The CDR3 contains 14 residues. Trimming stripped 4 bases from V and 5 bases from J, with 17 bases between. CDR3 DNA sequence: TGCAGCGTTGTTCCCCGGGTGCCCCAGTATGGCTACACCTTC. Encoded protein: CSVVPRVPQYGYTF.

There are a few counts of this clonotype. The V call is TRBV3-1, the J call TRBJ1-2; no firm D call. CDR3 length: 11 amino acids. Looked up from germline, CDR1 is LGHDT and CDR2 is YNNKEL (reference sequence). Trimming stripped 4 bases from V and 9 bases from J, with 9 bases between. The CDR3 DNA is TGTGCCAGCAGCCGTGCCTTTAGCTACACCTTC. It is translated as CASSRAFSYTF.

The V and J genes are TRBV6-2 or TRBV6-3 and TRBJ2-3; 8 bases are a match to TRBD2. CDR1 and CDR2 (germline): MNHEY, SVGEGT. The junction had 6 bases not matched to a gene; V was cut back by 9 bases and J by 4 bases. CDR3 size: 13 residues. The CDR3, as DNA: TGTGCCAGTGGGCTAGCGGGCTCAGATACGCAGTATTTT. Translation: CASGLAGSDTQYF.

A few counts support this clonotype. The CDR3: CASIHGGPNTEAFF. CDR3 coding DNA: TGTGCCAGCATTCATGGGGGCCCGAACACTGAAGCTTTCTTT. V gene TRBV6-1 combines with J gene TRBJ1-1; D may be TRBD1 (6 bases). This CDR3 comprises 14 residues. CDR1 is MNHNS, CDR2 SASEGT, per germline. Trimming removed 7 bases from V and 1 base from J, with 13 bases in between.

The rearrangement joins TRBV4-1 to TRBJ2-3; TRBD1 matches 8 bases. CDR3 length: 17 amino acids. The germline V gene encodes CDR1 MGHRA and CDR2 YSYEKL. The trim removed 0 bases at V and 2 bases at J, leaving 7 bases unmatched. In DNA form, the CDR3 reads TGCGCCAGCAGCCAAGATGCCCAGGGGGCCCCCACAGATACGCAGTATTTT. This translates into CASSQDAQGAPTDTQYF.

The chain couples TRBV5-1 to TRBJ1-2; a weak D match, TRBD1 (5 bases). The CDR3 consists of 14 residues. Germline assignment: CDR1 SGHRS and CDR2 YFSETQ. Deletions cut 0 bases from V and 4 bases from J, with 10 bases between. CDR3 sequence: CASSLGDGPYGYTF. The CDR3, as DNA: TGCGCCAGCAGCTTGGGGGACGGGCCCTATGGCTACACCTTC.

This clonotype was seen once. A much larger clone differs from this one at a single base, so this may be a read error. V usage is TRBV11-2 and J usage is TRBJ2-5, with D perhaps TRBD1 or TRBD2 (7 bases each). The DNA end is a closer match to TRBJ2-7, so the J assignment may be wrong. Germline loops: CDR1 SGHAT, CDR2 FQNNGV. The CDR3 length is 15 residues. CDR3 coding DNA: TGTGCCAGCAGCCTAGCAGGGGGGGTGGCGTACGAGCAGTACTTC. It yields the protein CASSLAGGVAYEQYF.

This clonotype turned up a few times. The chain carries TRBV5-1 and TRBJ2-1; 8 nucleotides line up with TRBD2. Germline lookup yields CDR1 SGHRS and CDR2 YFSETQ. Trimming took 1 base from V and 13 from J; bases not matched to a gene: 10. This CDR3 is built from 14 residues. Here the CDR3 DNA reads TGCGCCAGCAGCTTGACGGGGGGGCCGGAATTTCAGTTCTTC. It codes for CASSLTGGPEFQFF. Variable domain in full (rest from reference TRBV5-1 and TRBJ2-1): KAGVTQTPRYLIKTRGQQVTLSCSPISGHRSVSWYQQTPGQGLQFLFEYFSETQRNKGNFPGRFSGRQFSNSRSEMNVSTLELGDSALYLCASSLTGGPEFQFFGPGTRLTVL.

The chain has TRBV27 and TRBJ2-7, with D perhaps matching TRBD2 (7 bases). Looked up from germline, CDR1 is MNHEY and CDR2 is SMNVEV (reference sequence). CDR3 length: 16 residues. Trimming removed 2 bases from V and 3 bases from J, with 17 bases in between. The CDR3 spells CASSLHGGGGLYEQYF. The CDR3 region has the DNA TGTGCCAGCAGTTTACATGGAGGGGGGGGCCTCTACGAGCAGTACTTC.

This clonotype was found many times. The V gene is TRBV20-1, the J gene TRBJ2-7, with D perhaps TRBD2 (7 bases). V was clipped by 6 bases and J by 1 base, with 19 bases between them. Germline V gene data show CDR1 as DFQATT and CDR2 as SNEGSKA (reference sequence). This CDR3 spans 15 amino acids. CDR3 nucleotide sequence: TGCAGTGCGATCTTGGGGGGGCGTATTTCCTACGAGCAGTACTTC. It specifies CSAILGGRISYEQYF.

The chain recombines TRBV29-1 with TRBJ1-3, with 9 bases lining up with TRBD1. Per germline, CDR1 SQVTM and CDR2 ANQGSEA. The CDR3 spans 16 residues. V trimming: 6 bases; J trimming: 0 bases; junction bases outside the gene matches: 9. CDR3 sequence reads: CSVATGTGSSGNTIYF. The CDR3 DNA is TGCAGCGTGGCTACCGGGACAGGGAGCTCTGGAAACACCATATATTTT.

DNA for the CDR3: TGTGCCAGCAGCGTAGGACAGGCTCAAGAGACCCAGTACTTC. This codes for CASSVGQAQETQYF. The rearrangement uses TRBV9 and TRBJ2-5, with D perhaps matching TRBD1 (6 bases). CDR3 length: 14 amino acids. Germline lookup yields CDR1 SGDLS and CDR2 YYNGEE. Trimming removed 0 bases from V and 2 bases from J, with 8 bases in between.

V and J are TRBV28 and TRBJ2-5; D unresolved. The J call may not be correct, given that the DNA end is closer to TRBJ2-7. CDR1 MDHEN and CDR2 SYDVKM come from the germline V gene. The CDR3 covers 11 residues. CDR3 sequence reads: CASTNRYEQYF. The CDR3 bases are TGTGCCAGCACGAATCGATACGAGCAGTACTTC.

The CDR3 spells CASSYVSGGANEQFF. Written as DNA, the CDR3 is TGTGCCAGCAGTTACGTCAGCGGGGGGGCCAATGAGCAGTTCTTC. The chain combines TRBV6-5 with TRBJ2-1; 10 nucleotides line up with TRBD2. Per the germline V gene, CDR1 is MNHEY and CDR2 is SVGAGI. The CDR3 runs to 15 residues. Trimming removed 2 bases from V and 6 bases from J; junction bases left unmatched: 4.

This sequence joins TRBV7-9 and TRBJ1-1, with 7 positions matching TRBD1. The V gene's germline CDR1 is SEHNR and CDR2 FQNEAQ (reference sequence). The CDR3 contains 16 residues. V trimming: 2 bases; J trimming: 4 bases; junction bases outside the gene matches: 10. The chain's CDR3 is CASSLTGESRGTEAFF. The CDR3, as DNA: TGTGCCAGCAGCTTAACAGGGGAGTCCAGGGGCACTGAAGCTTTCTTT.

This sequence joins TRBV6-5 and TRBJ2-7, with 10 nucleotides matching TRBD2. The germline V gene encodes CDR1 MNHEY and CDR2 SVGAGI. This CDR3 has 14 amino acids. The V and J ends lost 7 bases and 7 bases, in that order; junction bases with no gene match: 10. In DNA form, the CDR3 reads TGTGCCAGCAAGAGAGCGGGGGGGCTCTATGAGCAGTACTTC. Translating it yields CASKRAGGLYEQYF.

This rearrangement joins TRBV6-2 or TRBV6-3 to TRBJ2-3; the D is unclear. The CDR3 runs to 14 residues. Trimming took 3 bases from V and 7 from J, leaving 14 bases between them. Germline loops: CDR1 MNHEY, CDR2 SVGEGT. The CDR3 sequence is CASSYADPRNTQYF. Written as DNA, the CDR3 is TGTGCCAGCAGTTATGCGGACCCCCGGAATACGCAGTATTTT.

This clonotype came up many times. The CDR3 is CASSLGPYSGNTIYF. CDR3 sequence (DNA): TGTGCCAGCAGTTTAGGGCCGTACTCTGGAAACACCATATATTTT. V is TRBV12-3 or TRBV12-4 and J is TRBJ1-3; D not certain. The V and J ends lost 1 base and 0 bases respectively, with 7 bases between them. CDR3 length: 15 amino acids.